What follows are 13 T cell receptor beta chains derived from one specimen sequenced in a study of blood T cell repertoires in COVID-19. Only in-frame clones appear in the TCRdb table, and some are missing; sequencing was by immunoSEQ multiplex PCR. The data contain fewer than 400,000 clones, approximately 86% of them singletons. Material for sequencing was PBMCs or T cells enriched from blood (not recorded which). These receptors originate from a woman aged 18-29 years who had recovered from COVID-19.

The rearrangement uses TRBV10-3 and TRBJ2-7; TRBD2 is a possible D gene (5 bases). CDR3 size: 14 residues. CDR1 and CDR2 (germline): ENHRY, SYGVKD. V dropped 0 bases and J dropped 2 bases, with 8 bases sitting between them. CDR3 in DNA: TGTGCCATCAGTGAGTCGACGGGAACCTACGAGCAGTACTTC. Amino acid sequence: CAISESTGTYEQYF.

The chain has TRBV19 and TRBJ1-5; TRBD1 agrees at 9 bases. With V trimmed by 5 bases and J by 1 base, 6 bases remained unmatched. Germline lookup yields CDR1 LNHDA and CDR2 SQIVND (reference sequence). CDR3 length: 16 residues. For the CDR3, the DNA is TGTGCCAGTAGTGTAGTCGGACAGGGGAGCAATCAGCCCCAGCATTTT. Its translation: CASSVVGQGSNQPQHF.

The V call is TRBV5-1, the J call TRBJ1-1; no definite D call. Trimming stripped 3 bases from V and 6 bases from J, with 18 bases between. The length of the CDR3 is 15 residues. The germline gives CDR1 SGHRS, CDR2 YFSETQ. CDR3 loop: CASSSGDSLDAEAFF. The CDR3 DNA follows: TGCGCCAGCAGCTCGGGAGACTCTTTAGACGCTGAAGCTTTCTTT.

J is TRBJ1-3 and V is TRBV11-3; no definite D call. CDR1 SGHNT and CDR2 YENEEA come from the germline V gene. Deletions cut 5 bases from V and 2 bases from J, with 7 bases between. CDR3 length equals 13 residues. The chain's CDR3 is CASSREPGNTIYF. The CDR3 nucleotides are TGTGCCAGCAGCCGCGAACCTGGAAACACCATATATTTT. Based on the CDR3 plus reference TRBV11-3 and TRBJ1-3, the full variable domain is EAGVVQSPRYKIIEKKQPVAFWCNPISGHNTLYWYLQNLGQGPELLIRYENEEAVDDSQLPKDRFSAERLKGVDSTLKIQPAELGDSAVYLCASSREPGNTIYFGEGSWLTVV.

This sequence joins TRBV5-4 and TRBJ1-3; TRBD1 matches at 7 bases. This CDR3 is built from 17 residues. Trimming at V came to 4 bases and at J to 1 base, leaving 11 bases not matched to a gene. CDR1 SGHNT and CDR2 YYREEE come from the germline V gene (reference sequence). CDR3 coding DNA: TGTGCCAGCAGCCCGGGACAGTCAGAAATATCTGGAAACACCATATATTTT. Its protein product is CASSPGQSEISGNTIYF.

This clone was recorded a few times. As DNA, the CDR3 is TGCGCCAGCAGCCAAGTTTACAATCAGCCCCAGCATTTT. As protein: CASSQVYNQPQHF. This chain uses TRBV4-3 with TRBJ1-5; D not resolved. Trimming pared 1 base from V and 3 bases from J, leaving 4 bases between. The V gene's germline CDR1 is LGHNA and CDR2 YSLEER. This CDR3 is 13 amino acids long.

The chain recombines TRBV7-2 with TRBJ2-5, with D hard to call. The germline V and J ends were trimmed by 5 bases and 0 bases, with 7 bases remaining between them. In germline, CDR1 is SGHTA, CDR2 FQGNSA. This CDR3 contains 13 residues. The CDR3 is CASSARYQETQYF. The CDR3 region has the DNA TGTGCCAGCAGCGCCAGGTACCAAGAGACCCAGTACTTC.

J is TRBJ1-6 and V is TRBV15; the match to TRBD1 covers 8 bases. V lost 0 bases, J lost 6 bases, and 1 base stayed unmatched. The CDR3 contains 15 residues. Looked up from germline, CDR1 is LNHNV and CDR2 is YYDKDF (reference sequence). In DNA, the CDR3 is TGTGCCACCAGCAGAGACACAGGGGGTAATTCACCCCTCCACTTT. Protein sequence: CATSRDTGGNSPLHF.

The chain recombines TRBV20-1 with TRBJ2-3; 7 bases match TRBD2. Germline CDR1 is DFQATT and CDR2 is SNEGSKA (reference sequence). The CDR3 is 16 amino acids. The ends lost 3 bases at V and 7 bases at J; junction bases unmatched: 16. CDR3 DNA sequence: TGCAGTGCTAGTAAAAATAGCGGGTATTTAAGACATACGCAGTATTTT. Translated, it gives CSASKNSGYLRHTQYF.

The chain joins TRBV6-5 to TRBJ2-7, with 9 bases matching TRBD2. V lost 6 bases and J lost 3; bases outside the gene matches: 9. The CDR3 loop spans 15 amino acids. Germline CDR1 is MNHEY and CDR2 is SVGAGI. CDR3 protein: CASSRAGGHRYEQYF. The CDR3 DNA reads TGTGCCAGCAGCCGAGCGGGGGGACACCGCTACGAGCAGTACTTC.

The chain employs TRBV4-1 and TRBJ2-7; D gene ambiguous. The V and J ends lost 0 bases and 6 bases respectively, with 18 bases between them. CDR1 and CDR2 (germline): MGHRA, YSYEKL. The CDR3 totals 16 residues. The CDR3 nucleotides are TGCGCCAGCAGCCAAGAGAATTTAGCCTCGGTTGCCGAGCAGTACTTC. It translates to CASSQENLASVAEQYF.

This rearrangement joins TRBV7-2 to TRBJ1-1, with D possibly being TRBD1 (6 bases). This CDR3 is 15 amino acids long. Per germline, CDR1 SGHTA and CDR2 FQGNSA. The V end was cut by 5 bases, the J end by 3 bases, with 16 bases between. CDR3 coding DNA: TGTGCCAGCAGCCCACAGGGCTCACCTTACACTGAAGCTTTCTTT. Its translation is CASSPQGSPYTEAFF. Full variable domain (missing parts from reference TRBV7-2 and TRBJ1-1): GAGVSQSPSNKVTEKGKDVELRCDPISGHTALYWYRQSLGQGLEFLIYFQGNSAPDKSGLPSDRFSAERTGGSVSTLTIQRTQQEDSAVYLCASSPQGSPYTEAFFGQGTRLTVV.

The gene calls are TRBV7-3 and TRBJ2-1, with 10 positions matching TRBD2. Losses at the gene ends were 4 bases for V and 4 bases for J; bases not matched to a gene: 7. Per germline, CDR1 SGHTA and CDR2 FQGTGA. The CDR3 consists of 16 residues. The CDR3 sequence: CASSSRGTSDYNEQFF. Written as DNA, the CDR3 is TGTGCCAGCAGCTCCCGGGGGACTAGCGATTACAATGAGCAGTTCTTC.